The sequence of this T cell receptor beta chain was determined in a study of shared clonotypes between healthy human individuals. Overall study: Samples came from a couple of female and a few male donors aged 18 to 49. Study-wide results and limits: Sharing of clonotypes among donors was expected to vary with sequencing depth.

The germline gives CDR1 GTSNPN, CDR2 SVGIG (reference sequence). The ends were cut back, 3 bases at V and 7 bases at J, with 15 bases in the middle. The CDR3 is 13 amino acids. The repertoire was sequenced with immunoSEQ multiplex PCR; TCRdb's copy has only in-frame clones and lacks some. This sample yields about 960,000 clones, of which about 80% are seen a single time; over 1.3% belongs to the top ten. As to this clone: The target antigen is unknown.

This receptor was identified in a man in his late teens or twenties in good health. Sequencing was done on a sample of memory CD4+ T cells sorted from blood. Described subset: CD45RA-negative fraction. V gene TRBV30 combines with J gene TRBJ1-2, with D unclear. The CDR3 region has the DNA TGTGCCTGGAGCTTCGGGGAGGAAGGTGGCTACACCTTC. Residues: CAWSFGEEGGYTF.